The entry below describes one T cell receptor beta chain. This sample is part of a study of blood T cell repertoires in COVID-19. Study information: From the United States, Italy and Spain came samples of acute and convalescent COVID-19. Sample material is recorded as cDNA or gDNA derived from T cells, B-cell-depleted T cells, or PBMCs.

In the original analysis: Counts of nucleated cells, estimated from reference gene primer amplification, were obtained. This table comes from immunoSEQ multiplex PCR, and its TCRdb copy is limited to in-frame clones, with some not included. V and J calls and clone size follow that table, whereas D and trimming were derived from the DNA. This sample has fewer than 150,000 clones; roughly 86% occur once, and the top ten carry over 10%. This clonotype originated in a human donor in a cohort sampled during active COVID-19. Sequenced input: peripheral blood.

CDR3 DNA: TGCGCCAGCAGGCCTACGGACAGGGGATTATACGAGCAGTACTTC. Its translation is CASRPTDRGLYEQYF. J is TRBJ2-7 and V is TRBV5-1; 9 nucleotides agree with TRBD1. The V gene's germline CDR1 is SGHRS and CDR2 YFSETQ. The CDR3 sequence is 15 residues long. V shed 5 bases and J 4 bases; nucleotides not matched to a gene: 10.